This T cell receptor (beta chain) was identified in a study of shared clonotypes between healthy human individuals. Terminally differentiated effector memory CD45RA+ cells were left out of the naive CD8 fraction, which was CD45RO-negative and positively selected for CCR7. Nashville, Tennessee was home to all donors, who were Caucasian adults. About this clone: Its cognate antigen is unknown.

The deep-level immunoSEQ assay was used. This table comes from immunoSEQ multiplex PCR, and its TCRdb copy is limited to in-frame clones, with some not included. The sample yields 2 million to 2.5 million clones, more than 85% seen once. The study's findings and limits: All-four-donor shared clonotypes had higher generation probabilities than non-shared clonotypes did. Naive subsets generally exceeded memory subsets in estimated richness.

Material: naive CD8+ T cells from PBMCs. The receptor was isolated from a man aged 18 to 35 in good health. Some clones in this sample may be carry-over from other donors' samples.

The DNA of the CDR3 is TGTGCCAGCAGCGTAGACGACGGGAGCAATCAGCCCCAGCATTTT. Amino acids: CASSVDDGSNQPQHF. This chain connects TRBV9 to TRBJ1-5, with no clear D. Per the germline V gene, CDR1 is SGDLS and CDR2 is YYNGEE. This CDR3 is built from 15 residues. Trimming shortened V by 0 bases and J by 1 base, and 8 bases separated the two germline ends. The variable domain in full, completed from reference TRBV9 and TRBJ1-5, reads DSGVTQTPKHLITATGQRVTLRCSPRSGDLSVYWYQQSLDQGLQFLIQYYNGEERAKGNILERFSAQQFPDLHSELNLSSLELGDSALYFCASSVDDGSNQPQHFGDGTRLSIL.